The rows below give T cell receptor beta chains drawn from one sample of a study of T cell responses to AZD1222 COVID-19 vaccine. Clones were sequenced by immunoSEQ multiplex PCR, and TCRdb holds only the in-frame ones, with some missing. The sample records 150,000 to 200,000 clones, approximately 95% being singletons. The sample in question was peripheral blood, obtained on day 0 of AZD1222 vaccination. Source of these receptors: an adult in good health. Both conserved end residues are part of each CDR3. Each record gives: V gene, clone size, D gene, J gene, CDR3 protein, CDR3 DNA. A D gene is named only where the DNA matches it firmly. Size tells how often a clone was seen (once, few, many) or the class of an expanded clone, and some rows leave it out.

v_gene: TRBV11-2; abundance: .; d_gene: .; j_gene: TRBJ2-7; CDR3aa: CASSLGPEQYF; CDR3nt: TGTGCCAGCAGCTTAGGCCCCGAGCAGTACTTC
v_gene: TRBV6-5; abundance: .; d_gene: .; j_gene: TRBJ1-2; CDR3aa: CASSYSEGVGNYGYTF; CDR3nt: TGTGCCAGCAGTTACTCGGAGGGGGTAGGAAACTATGGCTACACCTTC
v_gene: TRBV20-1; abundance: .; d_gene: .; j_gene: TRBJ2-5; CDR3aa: CSAAGQETQYF; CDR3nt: TGCAGTGCAGCGGGTCAGGAGACCCAGTACTTC
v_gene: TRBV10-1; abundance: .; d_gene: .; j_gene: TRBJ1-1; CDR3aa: CASSVSLNTEAFF; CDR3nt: TGCGCCAGCAGCGTCAGTCTGAACACTGAAGCTTTCTTT
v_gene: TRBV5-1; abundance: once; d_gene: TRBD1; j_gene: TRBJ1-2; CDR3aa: CASSIPGGENGYTF; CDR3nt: TGCGCCAGCAGCATTCCAGGGGGCGAGAATGGCTACACCTTC
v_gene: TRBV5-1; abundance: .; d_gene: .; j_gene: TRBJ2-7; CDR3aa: CASSLDRSFEQYF; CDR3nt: TGCGCCAGCTCCTTAGATAGGTCGTTCGAGCAGTACTTC
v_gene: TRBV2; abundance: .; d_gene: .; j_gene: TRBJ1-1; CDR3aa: CASSAAMNTEAFF; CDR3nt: TGTGCCAGCAGTGCCGCAATGAACACTGAAGCTTTCTTT
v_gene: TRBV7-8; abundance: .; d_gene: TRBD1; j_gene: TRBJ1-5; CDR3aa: CASSPTGRTGVLLQAYYSNQPQHF; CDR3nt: TGTGCCAGCAGCCCCACAGGGAGGACAGGGGTCCTTTTACAAGCGTATTATAGCAATCAGCCCCAGCATTTT
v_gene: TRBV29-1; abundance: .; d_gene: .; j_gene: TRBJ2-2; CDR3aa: CSVVSDVNTGELFF; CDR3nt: TGCAGCGTTGTCAGCGACGTGAACACCGGGGAGCTGTTTTTT
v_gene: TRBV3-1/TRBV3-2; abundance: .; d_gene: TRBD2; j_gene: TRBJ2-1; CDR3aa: CASSQGTPSGGTDEQFF; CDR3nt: TGTGCCAGCAGCCAGGGGACCCCTAGCGGGGGGACCGATGAGCAGTTCTTC
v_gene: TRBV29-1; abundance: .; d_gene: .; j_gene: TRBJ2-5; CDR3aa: CSVTRTAYQETQYF; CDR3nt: TGCAGCGTCACGCGGACAGCGTACCAAGAGACCCAGTACTTC
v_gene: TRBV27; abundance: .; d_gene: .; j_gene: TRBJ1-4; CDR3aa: CASSLIPDEKLFF; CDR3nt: TGTGCCAGCAGTTTAATTCCGGATGAAAAACTGTTTTTT
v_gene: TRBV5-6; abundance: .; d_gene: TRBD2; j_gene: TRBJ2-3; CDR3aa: CASSFFGGAESTDTQYF; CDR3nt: TGTGCCAGCAGCTTTTTCGGGGGGGCCGAGTCCACAGATACGCAGTATTTT
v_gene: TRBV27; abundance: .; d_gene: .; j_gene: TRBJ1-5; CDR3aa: CASSLIGGRWPQHF; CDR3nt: TGTGCCAGCAGTTTGATCGGAGGACGTTGGCCCCAGCATTTT
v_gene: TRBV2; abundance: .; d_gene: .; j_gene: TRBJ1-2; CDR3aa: CASSEGPGIGGYTF; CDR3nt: TGTGCCAGCAGTGAAGGGCCGGGGATCGGTGGCTACACCTTC
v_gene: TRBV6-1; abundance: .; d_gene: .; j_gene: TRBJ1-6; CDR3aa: CASSEFQGLDSPLHF; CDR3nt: TGTGCCAGCAGTGAATTTCAGGGGTTGGATTCACCCCTCCACTTT
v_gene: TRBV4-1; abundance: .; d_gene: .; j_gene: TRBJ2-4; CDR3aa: CASSQDPANGVNIQYF; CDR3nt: TGCGCCAGCAGCCAAGATCCGGCTAACGGGGTAAACATTCAGTACTTC
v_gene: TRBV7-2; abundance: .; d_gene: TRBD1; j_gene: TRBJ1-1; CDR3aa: CASSYRQGLNTEAFF; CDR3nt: TGTGCCAGCAGTTACAGACAGGGACTGAACACTGAAGCTTTCTTT
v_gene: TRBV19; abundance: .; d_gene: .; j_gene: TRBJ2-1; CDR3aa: CASGPSPSSYNEQFF; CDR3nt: TGTGCCAGTGGACCTAGCCCCAGCTCCTACAATGAGCAGTTCTTC
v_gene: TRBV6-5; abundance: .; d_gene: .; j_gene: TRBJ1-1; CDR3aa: CASSPGTEAFF; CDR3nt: TGTGCCAGCAGCCCCGGAACTGAAGCTTTCTTT
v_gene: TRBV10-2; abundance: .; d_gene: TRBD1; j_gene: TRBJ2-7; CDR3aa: CASSRTGSSYEQYF; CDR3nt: TGCGCCAGCAGTAGGACAGGGAGCTCCTACGAGCAGTACTTC
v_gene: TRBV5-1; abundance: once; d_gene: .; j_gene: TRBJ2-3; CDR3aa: CASTHTRNIDTQYF; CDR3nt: TGCGCCAGCACCCATACTCGGAACATAGATACGCAGTATTTT
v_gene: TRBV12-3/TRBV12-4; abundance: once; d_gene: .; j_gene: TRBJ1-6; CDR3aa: CASSRGANSPLHF; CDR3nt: TGTGCCAGCAGCCGCGGTGCCAATTCACCCCTCCACTTT
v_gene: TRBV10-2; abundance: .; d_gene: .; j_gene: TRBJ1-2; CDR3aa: CASRRTINLSNYGYTF; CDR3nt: TGCGCCAGCAGGAGAACAATTAACCTTTCCAACTATGGCTACACCTTC
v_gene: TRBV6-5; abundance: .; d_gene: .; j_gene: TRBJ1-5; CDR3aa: CASSYEGVDQPQHF; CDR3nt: TGTGCCAGCAGTTACGAGGGGGTAGATCAGCCCCAGCATTTT
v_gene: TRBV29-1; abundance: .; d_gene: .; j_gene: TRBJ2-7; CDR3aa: CSVGPVSSYEQYF; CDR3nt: TGCAGCGTGGGTCCGGTGAGCTCCTACGAGCAGTACTTC
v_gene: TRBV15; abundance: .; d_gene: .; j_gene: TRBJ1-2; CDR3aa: CATSRGYETALYGYTF; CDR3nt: TGTGCCACCAGCAGAGGTTACGAGACAGCCCTCTATGGCTACACCTTC
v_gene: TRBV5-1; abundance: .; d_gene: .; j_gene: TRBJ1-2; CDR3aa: CASSLEQSYGYTF; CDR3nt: TGCGCCAGCAGCTTGGAACAGAGCTATGGCTACACCTTC
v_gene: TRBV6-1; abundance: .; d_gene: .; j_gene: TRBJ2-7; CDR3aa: CASSEGGTPYEQYF; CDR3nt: TGTGCCAGCAGTGAGGGGGGCACGCCCTACGAGCAGTACTTC
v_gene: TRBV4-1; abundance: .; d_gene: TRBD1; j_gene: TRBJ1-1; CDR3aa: CASSKAHGTGMNTEAFF; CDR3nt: TGCGCCAGCAGTAAAGCCCACGGGACAGGGATGAACACTGAAGCTTTCTTT
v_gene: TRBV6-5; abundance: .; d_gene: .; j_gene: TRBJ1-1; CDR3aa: CASKLNTEAFF; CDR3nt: TGTGCCAGCAAACTGAACACTGAAGCTTTCTTT
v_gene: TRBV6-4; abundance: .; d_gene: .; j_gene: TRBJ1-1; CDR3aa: CASRGDDGAEAFF; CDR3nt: TGTGCCAGCAGAGGCGACGACGGTGCTGAAGCTTTCTTT
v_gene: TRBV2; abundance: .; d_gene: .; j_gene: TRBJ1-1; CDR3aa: CALKGGAANTEAFF; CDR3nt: TGTGCGCTAAAGGGAGGGGCGGCAAACACTGAAGCTTTCTTT
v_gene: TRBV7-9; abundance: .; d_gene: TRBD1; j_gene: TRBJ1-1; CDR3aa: CASSPLVTGGRIGTSEAFF; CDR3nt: TGTGCCAGCAGCCCCCTGGTAACAGGGGGCAGAATTGGTACTTCTGAAGCTTTCTTT
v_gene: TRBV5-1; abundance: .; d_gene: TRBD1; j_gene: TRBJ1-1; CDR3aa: CASSLSTGVPEAFF; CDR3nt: TGCGCCAGCAGCTTGTCCACAGGGGTCCCTGAAGCTTTCTTT
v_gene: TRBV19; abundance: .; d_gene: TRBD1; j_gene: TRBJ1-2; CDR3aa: CARLGQGNYGYTF; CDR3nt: TGTGCCAGGCTAGGACAGGGGAACTATGGCTACACCTTC
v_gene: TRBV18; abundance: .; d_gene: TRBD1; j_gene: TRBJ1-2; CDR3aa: CASSSDRVGYGYTF; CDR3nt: TGTGCCAGCTCGTCCGACAGGGTTGGGTATGGCTACACCTTC
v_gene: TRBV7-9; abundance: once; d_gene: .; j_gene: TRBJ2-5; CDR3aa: CASSPGTGGETQYF; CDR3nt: TGTGCCAGCAGCCCAGGGACCGGCGGAGAGACCCAGTACTTC
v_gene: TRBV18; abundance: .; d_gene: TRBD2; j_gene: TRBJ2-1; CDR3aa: CASSPFRTSGRDNGEQFF; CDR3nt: TGTGCCAGCTCACCCTTCCGGACTAGCGGGAGGGACAATGGTGAGCAGTTCTTC
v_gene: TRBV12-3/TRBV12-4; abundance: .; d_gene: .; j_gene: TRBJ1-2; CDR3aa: CASSLRETLSRTF; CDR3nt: TGTGCCAGCAGTCTCCGAGAGACCTTGTCGAGGACCTTC
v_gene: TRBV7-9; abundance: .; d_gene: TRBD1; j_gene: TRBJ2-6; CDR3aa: CASSPAVGQQLSGANVLTF; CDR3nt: TGTGCCAGCAGCCCCGCGGTGGGACAGCAACTCTCTGGGGCCAACGTCCTGACTTTC
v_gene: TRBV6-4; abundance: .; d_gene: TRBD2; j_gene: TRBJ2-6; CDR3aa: CASSPGTSGGSSGANVLTF; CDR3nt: TGTGCCAGCAGTCCCGGGACTAGCGGGGGTAGCTCTGGGGCCAACGTCCTGACTTTC
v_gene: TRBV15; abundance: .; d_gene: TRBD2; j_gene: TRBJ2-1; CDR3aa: CATSRGRRSSGGAYNEQFF; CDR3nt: TGTGCCACCAGCAGAGGAAGGAGGTCTAGCGGGGGTGCCTACAATGAGCAGTTCTTC
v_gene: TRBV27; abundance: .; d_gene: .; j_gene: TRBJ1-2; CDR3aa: CASSSWTADGYTF; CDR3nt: TGTGCCAGCAGTTCCTGGACAGCCGATGGCTACACCTTC